This record covers a single TCR beta chain. The antigen remains unidentified. The treatment was: oral pan-JAK inhibitor, 5-10 mg twice daily. Alopecia areata patients had lesional scalp punch biopsies and peripheral blood taken from them. The sample originates from a study of CD8+ T cells in alopecia areata. Study-level results: Significant decreases in scalp clonality and expanded CD8+ clones followed tofacitinib treatment.

Sequencing used cDNA as its template, made by extracting RNA and reverse transcribing it. Profiled with immunoSEQ multiplex PCR; TCRdb holds only in-frame clones, not every one. The repertoire has 15,000 to 20,000 clones, around 50% of them found once; the top ten carry under 8.5%. CDR1 and CDR2 from the germline V gene are SGHAT and FQNNGV. CDR3 length: 13 amino acids. V shed 5 bases and J shed 0 bases, with 5 bases lying between them. Source: skin, taken at week 4, from a patient treated with tofacitinib. J is TRBJ1-3 and V is TRBV11-2; D not certain. This clonotype was obtained from a human donor with alopecia areata. The CDR3 region has the DNA TGTGCCAGCAGCCCCTCCTCTGGAAACACCATATATTTT. Amino acids: CASSPSSGNTIYF.